This T cell receptor beta chain derives from a study of graft-versus-host responses after intestinal transplantation. Regarding the study as a whole: Patients who carried graft-donor T cell macrochimerism also had high graft-versus-host to host-versus-graft clonal ratios in their allografts. An association linked early post-transplant HvG declines with peak circulating GvH clone levels. Present in recipient marrow, GvH clones included some that appeared first in ileum or blood.

Measured with immunoSEQ multiplex PCR; TCRdb has only the in-frame clones, and not every one. The table includes 35,000 to 45,000 clones, nearly 95% detected once. Comments on this clone: Antigen specificity is unknown. Different DNA sequences within this sample yield the same CDR3.

The CDR3 totals 15 residues. Trimming stripped 1 base from V and 3 bases from J, with 13 bases between. Germline lookup yields CDR1 SGHTA and CDR2 FQGNSA. The clonotype comes from a human donor who was the organ donor for an intestinal transplant. Source: unstimulated CD8+ T cells sorted from spleen or lymph node cells, taken before transplant. This sequence joins TRBV7-2 and TRBJ2-7, with D possibly TRBD2 on 5 matching bases. CDR3 in amino acids: CASSLGVSGNYEQYF. CDR3 in DNA: TGTGCCAGCAGCTTAGGTGTCAGCGGAAACTACGAGCAGTACTTC.